The 25 T cell receptor beta chains given below trace back to one sample, sequenced in a study of technical replicates of blood from a handful of donors. Assay used: immunoSEQ multiplex PCR; TCRdb lists only in-frame clones, some missing. Of roughly 70,000 clones in the sample, just under 95% were seen once. Sequencing was performed on T cells isolated from PBMCs. The source of these receptors is a human donor in good health.

This clone was counted only a few times. J is TRBJ2-4 and V is TRBV6-5, with 7 bases lining up with TRBD1. CDR1 and CDR2 from the germline V gene are MNHEY and SVGAGI. The CDR3 spans 13 residues. J gave up 5 bases and V 8 bases, and 6 bases lay outside the gene matches. The CDR3: CASLTGTENIQYF. The CDR3 bases are TGTGCCAGCCTAACCGGGACAGAAAACATTCAGTACTTC.

The genes are TRBV7-2 and TRBJ2-4; D unclear. CDR1 SGHTA and CDR2 FQGNSA come from the germline V gene. CDR3 length: 15 residues. V was clipped by 5 bases and J by 0 bases, with 11 bases between them. CDR3 protein: CASSAPQLAKNIQYF. In DNA, the CDR3 is TGTGCCAGCAGCGCCCCCCAACTAGCCAAAAACATTCAGTACTTC. Full variable domain (missing parts from reference TRBV7-2 and TRBJ2-4): GAGVSQSPSNKVTEKGKDVELRCDPISGHTALYWYRQSLGQGLEFLIYFQGNSAPDKSGLPSDRFSAERTGGSVSTLTIQRTQQEDSAVYLCASSAPQLAKNIQYFGAGTRLSVL.

This chain uses TRBV4-2 with TRBJ2-1, with 10 bases lining up with TRBD2. CDR3 length equals 15 residues. From germline, CDR1 is LGHNA and CDR2 YNFKEQ. The trim removed 5 bases at V and 6 bases at J, leaving 7 bases unmatched. The CDR3 is CASSSGTSVVNEQFF. As DNA, the CDR3 is TGTGCCAGCAGCTCCGGGACTAGCGTTGTCAATGAGCAGTTCTTC.

The chain joins TRBV7-9 to TRBJ2-7; maybe TRBD2 (6 bases). V dropped 5 bases and J dropped 3 bases, with 11 bases sitting between them. This CDR3 has 13 amino acids. From germline, CDR1 is SEHNR and CDR2 FQNEAQ (reference sequence). In nucleotides, the CDR3 is TGTGCCAGCAGCCCGCTGGGGGGCTACGAGCAGTACTTC. Its protein is CASSPLGGYEQYF.

The chain joins TRBV19 to TRBJ1-2; a possible D gene is TRBD1 (6 bases). The CDR3 extends over 17 amino acids. V was shortened by 3 bases and J by 2 bases, with 19 bases between the two germline ends. Germline V gene data show CDR1 as LNHDA and CDR2 as SQIVND (reference sequence). The CDR3 nucleotides are TGTGCCAGTAGTATCGTCGCAGGGGACCCATTAAACTATGGCTACACCTTC. It encodes CASSIVAGDPLNYGYTF.

The CDR3 nucleotides are TGTGCCAGCAGCTTAGATCCGGGGAGAGAGACCCAGTACTTC. This codes for CASSLDPGRETQYF. J is TRBJ2-5 and V is TRBV11-3; maybe TRBD2 (5 bases). CDR1 SGHNT and CDR2 YENEEA come from the germline V gene. V dropped 0 bases and J dropped 4 bases, with 9 bases sitting between them. There are 14 residues in the CDR3.

The gene calls are TRBV30 and TRBJ2-1; possibly TRBD1 for D (6 bases). V lost 0 bases, J lost 10 bases, and 13 bases lay in between. CDR1 is GTSNPN, CDR2 SVGIG, per germline (reference sequence). The CDR3 loop spans 13 amino acids. CDR3: CAWSVSRGWEQFF. CDR3 DNA sequence: TGTGCCTGGAGTGTAAGTAGGGGGTGGGAGCAGTTCTTC.

The chain links TRBV4-3 to TRBJ1-3; D is perhaps TRBD1 (6 bases). CDR3 length equals 14 residues. Germline V CDR1 and CDR2: LGHNA, YSLEER. V lost 4 bases to trimming and J lost 4 bases, with 11 bases between them. CDR3 in amino acids: CASSPWTDGNTIYF. The CDR3 DNA reads as TGCGCCAGCAGCCCTTGGACAGACGGAAACACCATATATTTT.

This rearrangement joins TRBV30 to TRBJ2-1; D is unclear. Germline CDR1 reads GTSNPN; CDR2 reads SVGIG (reference sequence). Deletions cut 0 bases from V and 9 bases from J, with 6 bases between. The CDR3 loop spans 11 amino acids. The CDR3 is CAWSVGGEQFF. For the CDR3, the DNA is TGTGCCTGGAGTGTCGGCGGTGAGCAGTTCTTC. Full variable domain (missing parts from reference TRBV30 and TRBJ2-1): SQTIHQWPATLVQPVGSPLSLECTVEGTSNPNLYWYRQAAGRGLQLLFYSVGIGQISSEVPQNLSASRPQDRQFILSSKKLLLSDSGFYLCAWSVGGEQFFGPGTRLTVL.

The genes are TRBV5-1 and TRBJ1-3; D is undetermined. CDR1 is SGHRS and CDR2 is YFSETQ in the germline V gene. The CDR3 extends over 14 amino acids. The V and J ends lost 4 bases and 0 bases respectively, with 8 bases between them. CDR3 region: CASSHSSSGNTIYF. The CDR3 nucleotides are TGCGCCAGCAGCCACAGTAGCTCTGGAAACACCATATATTTT.

The chain joins TRBV25-1 to TRBJ2-7, with D unclear. V gave up 5 bases and J gave up 2 bases, with 4 bases separating them. Germline CDR1 MGHDK, CDR2 SYGVNS. The CDR3 is 11 amino acids. The CDR3 bases are TGTGCCAGCAGTTTTACCTACGAGCAGTACTTC. This gives the protein CASSFTYEQYF.

V is TRBV4-1 and J is TRBJ1-5; a weak D match, TRBD1 (6 bases). The CDR3 totals 17 residues. Germline V gene sequence: CDR1 MGHRA, CDR2 YSYEKL. V lost 0 bases and J lost 7, with 19 bases in between. CDR3 protein: CASSQDFLRGAGQPQHF. CDR3 DNA: TGCGCCAGCAGCCAAGATTTTTTGCGGGGGGCTGGCCAGCCCCAGCATTTT.

The V call is TRBV4-3, the J call TRBJ2-7, with D possibly matching TRBD2 (6 bases). Looked up from germline, CDR1 is LGHNA and CDR2 is YSLEER. CDR3 size: 14 residues. V lost 1 base, J lost 3 bases, and 10 bases lay in between. The CDR3 is CASSQVLADYEQYF. The CDR3 DNA sequence: TGCGCCAGCAGCCAAGTACTAGCTGACTACGAGCAGTACTTC.

V and J are TRBV6-1 and TRBJ2-7, with 10 nucleotides matching TRBD2. Per the germline V gene, CDR1 is MNHNS and CDR2 is SASEGT. This CDR3 is 13 amino acids long. V lost 10 bases to trimming and J lost 1 base; unmatched junction nucleotides: 4. CDR3 sequence: CATRTSGSYEQYF. The DNA of the CDR3 is TGTGCCACCCGGACTAGCGGTTCCTACGAGCAGTACTTC.

This chain joins TRBV7-9 and TRBJ2-3; no clear D. V was shortened by 7 bases and J by 4 bases, with 6 bases between the two germline ends. Per germline, CDR1 SEHNR and CDR2 FQNEAQ (reference sequence). The CDR3 extends over 11 amino acids. The chain's CDR3 is CASKNSDTQYF. CDR3 sequence (DNA): TGTGCCAGCAAGAACTCAGATACGCAGTATTTT. Full variable domain (outside the CDR3, taken from reference TRBV7-9 and TRBJ2-3): DTGVSQNPRHKITKRGQNVTFRCDPISEHNRLYWYRQTLGQGPEFLTYFQNEAQLEKSRLLSDRFSAERPKGSFSTLEIQRTEQGDSAMYLCASKNSDTQYFGPGTRLTVL.

J is TRBJ2-6 and V is TRBV2; a weak D match, TRBD1 (5 bases). CDR3 length: 16 residues. Germline V gives CDR1 SNHLY, CDR2 FYNNEI. The germline V and J ends were trimmed by 6 bases and 1 base, with 13 bases remaining between them. CDR3 residues: CASSLYQGSGANVLTF. The CDR3 DNA sequence: TGTGCCAGCAGCCTCTACCAGGGTTCTGGGGCCAACGTCCTGACTTTC.

The rearrangement links TRBV29-1 to TRBJ2-1; a possible D gene is TRBD2 (5 bases). Germline V CDR1 and CDR2: SQVTM, ANQGSEA. This CDR3 is 12 amino acids long. V was trimmed by 1 base and J by 10 bases, leaving 11 bases between them. The CDR3 coding sequence is TGCAGCGTTGAAGTTGGGCCTAGCGAGCAGTTCTTC. Encoded protein: CSVEVGPSEQFF.

The CDR3 loop is CASSLERETLYEQYF. The CDR3 bases are TGTGCCAGCAGCTTAGAGCGGGAGACATTGTACGAGCAGTACTTC. This chain connects TRBV7-8 to TRBJ2-7; TRBD2 aligns across 8 bases. The V gene's germline CDR1 is SGHVS and CDR2 FQNEAQ. This CDR3 is built from 15 residues. With 1 base clipped from V and 4 bases from J, the junction kept 6 bases outside the gene matches.

The J gene is TRBJ2-3, the V gene TRBV11-2; a weak D match, TRBD2 (6 bases). Per germline, CDR1 SGHAT and CDR2 FQNNGV. V dropped 3 bases and J dropped 4 bases, with 20 bases sitting between them. The CDR3 is 17 residues long. The CDR3 DNA reads as TGTGCCAGCAGCTTTTACGAGGGAGGCGGACGCGCAGATACGCAGTATTTT. Translated: CASSFYEGGGRADTQYF. The complete variable domain, with remaining parts taken from reference TRBV11-2 and TRBJ2-3, reads EAGVAQSPRYKIIEKRQSVAFWCNPISGHATLYWYQQILGQGPKLLIQFQNNGVVDDSQLPKDRFSAERLKGVDSTLKIQPAKLEDSAVYLCASSFYEGGGRADTQYFGPGTRLTVL.

This clone is a singleton in its sample. The V gene is TRBV14, the J gene TRBJ1-5; D not resolved. The CDR3 loop spans 15 amino acids. V dropped 0 bases and J dropped 5 bases, with 11 bases sitting between them. From germline, CDR1 is SGHDN and CDR2 FVKESK. The CDR3 nucleotides read TGTGCCAGCAGCCAAGAGGGCCAGTCTTATCAGCCCCAGCATTTT. Protein product: CASSQEGQSYQPQHF.

The chain joins TRBV29-1 to TRBJ1-1; D is undetermined. The ends were cut back, 5 bases at V and 2 bases at J, with 12 bases in the middle. The CDR3 runs to 13 residues. Germline V gene sequence: CDR1 SQVTM, CDR2 ANQGSEA. DNA for the CDR3: TGCAGCGTTCCACGGGGATCAAACACTGAAGCTTTCTTT. Protein sequence: CSVPRGSNTEAFF.

V is TRBV6-5 and J is TRBJ1-4, with D perhaps matching TRBD1 (5 bases). V was cut by 7 bases and J by 5 bases, with 17 bases left in between. Germline-derived CDR1 and CDR2 are MNHEY and SVGAGI. The CDR3 has 15 residues. This CDR3 reads CASTGGGDENEKLFF. CDR3 nucleotide sequence: TGTGCCAGCACTGGGGGAGGGGATGAGAATGAAAAACTGTTTTTT.

The CDR3 nucleotides read TGTGCCAGCAGCGTATCAGGGCTCTCAGCGGGAGCAAAGCAGTTCTTC. Translating it yields CASSVSGLSAGAKQFF. J is TRBJ2-1 and V is TRBV9, with 8 bases matching TRBD2. Germline assignment: CDR1 SGDLS and CDR2 YYNGEE. Trimming at V came to 1 base and at J to 11 bases, leaving 14 bases not matched to a gene. This CDR3 has 16 amino acids.

The chain recombines TRBV6-1 with TRBJ2-7; D uncertain. Germline V gene data show CDR1 as MNHNS and CDR2 as SASEGT. This CDR3 spans 15 amino acids. V shed 3 bases and J shed 0 bases, with 12 bases lying between them. The CDR3 reads CASSDELPSSYEQYF. The CDR3 nucleotides are TGTGCCAGCAGTGATGAACTCCCGAGCTCCTACGAGCAGTACTTC.

The V call is TRBV6-5, the J call TRBJ1-2, with 10 bases aligning to TRBD1. The CDR3 is made up of 14 amino acids. Per the germline V gene, CDR1 is MNHEY and CDR2 is SVGAGI. V lost 10 bases and J lost 2; bases outside the gene matches: 7. The CDR3 DNA is TGTGCCATCGGGACAGGGGCTTCCAACTATGGCTACACCTTC. Protein: CAIGTGASNYGYTF.